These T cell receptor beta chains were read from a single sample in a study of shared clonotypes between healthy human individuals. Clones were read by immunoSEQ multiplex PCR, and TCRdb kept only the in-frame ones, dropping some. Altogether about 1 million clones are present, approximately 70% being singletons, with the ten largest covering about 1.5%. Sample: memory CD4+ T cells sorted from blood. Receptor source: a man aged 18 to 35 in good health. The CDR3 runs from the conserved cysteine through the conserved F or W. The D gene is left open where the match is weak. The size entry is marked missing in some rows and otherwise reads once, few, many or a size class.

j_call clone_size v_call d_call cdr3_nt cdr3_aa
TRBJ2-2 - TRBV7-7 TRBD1 TGTGCTAGCAGTTCCGACAGGGCCGGGGAGCTGTTTTTT CASSSDRAGELFF
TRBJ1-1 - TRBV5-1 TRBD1 TGCGCCAGCAGCGAGACAGGGGGCACTGAAGCTTTCTTT CASSETGGTEAFF
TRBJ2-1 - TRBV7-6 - TGTGCCAGCAGCTTAGAGTCGGTCTACAATGAGCAGTTCTTC CASSLESVYNEQFF
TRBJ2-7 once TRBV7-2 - TGTGCCAGCAGCTCCGGACTACCCTACGAGCAGTACTTC CASSSGLPYEQYF
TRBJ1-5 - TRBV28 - TGTGCCAGCAGGTCCACAAATCAGCCCCAGCATTTT CASRSTNQPQHF
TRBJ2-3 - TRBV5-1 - TGCGCCAGCAGCTTGGGGCAGGTTGGCACAGATACGCAGTATTTT CASSLGQVGTDTQYF
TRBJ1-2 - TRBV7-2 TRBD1 TGTGCCAGCAGACTCCCGGGACAGGGGTATGGCTACACCTTC CASRLPGQGYGYTF
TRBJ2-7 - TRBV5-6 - TGTGCCAGCAGCCCCCCCGGGACAACTTCCTACGAGCAGTACTTC CASSPPGTTSYEQYF
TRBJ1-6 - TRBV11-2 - TGTGCCAGCAGCTCCACACGGGGGCGCGGGAATAATTCACCCCTCCACTTT CASSSTRGRGNNSPLHF
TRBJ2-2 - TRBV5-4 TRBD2 TGTGCCAGCAGCCCGTTAGCGGGAGGAAACACCGGGGAGCTGTTTTTT CASSPLAGGNTGELFF
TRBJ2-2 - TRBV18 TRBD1 TGTGCCAGCTCACTCCGACAGGGGGACACCGGGGAGCTGTTTTTT CASSLRQGDTGELFF
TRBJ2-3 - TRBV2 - TGTGCCACCTCTCGGACCTTATATATGCAGTATTTT CATSRTLYMQYF
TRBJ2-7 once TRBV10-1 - TGCGCCAGCAGTCCCATGCAGGGGATCGGCGAGCAGTACTTC CASSPMQGIGEQYF
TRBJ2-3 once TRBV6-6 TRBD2 TGTGCCAGCAGGAGCGGGGGTAGAACAGATACGCAGTATTTT CASRSGGRTDTQYF
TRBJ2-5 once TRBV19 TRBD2 TGTGCCAGTAGTAGCGGGGGGGCCGTGGAGACCCAGTACTTC CASSSGGAVETQYF
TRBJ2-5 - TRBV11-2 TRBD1 TGTGCCAGCAGCCCAGGACAGGTTATAGAGACCCAGTACTTC CASSPGQVIETQYF
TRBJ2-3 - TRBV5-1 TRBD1 TGCGCCAGCAGTCAACTCGGGGGACAGGGTAACACAGATACGCAGTATTTT CASSQLGGQGNTDTQYF
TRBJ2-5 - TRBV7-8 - TGTGCCAGCAGCCCGTGGGGGCAAGAGACCCAGTACTTC CASSPWGQETQYF
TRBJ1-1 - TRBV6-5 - TGTGCCAGCAGTTACTCCGGGGGACGGAGAAACACTGAAGCTTTCTTT CASSYSGGRRNTEAFF
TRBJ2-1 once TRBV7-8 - TGTGCCAGCAGCTTAGGGAGAGGGACAGAGCAGTTCTTC CASSLGRGTEQFF
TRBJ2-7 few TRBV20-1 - TGCAGTGCTAGGGAATCCTACGAGCAGTACTTC CSARESYEQYF
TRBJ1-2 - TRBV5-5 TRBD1 TGTGCCAGCAGCTTGGAGGGACAGCTTGGCTACACCTTC CASSLEGQLGYTF
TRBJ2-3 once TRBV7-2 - TGTGCCAGCAGCCAGATAGGAGATACGCAGTATTTT CASSQIGDTQYF
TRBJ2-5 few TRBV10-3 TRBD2 TGTGCCATCAGTGCGCTAGCGGGAGGTCCTAAGGAGACCCAGTACTTC CAISALAGGPKETQYF
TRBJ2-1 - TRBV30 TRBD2 TGTGCCTGGAGTGTACCCCCGGGGGGGCGGGTACTCTTC CAWSVPPGGRVLF
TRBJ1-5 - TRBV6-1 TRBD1 TGTGCCAGCAGTTTGGGACAGGTCAATCAGCCCCAGCATTTT CASSLGQVNQPQHF
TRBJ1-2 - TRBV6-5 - TGTGCCAGCAGTTACTCGAGAAAGGGTTACGGCTACACCTTC CASSYSRKGYGYTF
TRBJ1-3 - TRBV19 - TGTGCCAGTAGTATTGTGGGAATGCCTGGAAACACCATATATTTT CASSIVGMPGNTIYF
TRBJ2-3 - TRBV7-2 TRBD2 TGTGCCACCGAACCGGGACTAGCGGGGGGGTTAACGCAGTATTTT CATEPGLAGGLTQYF
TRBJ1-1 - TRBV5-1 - TGCGCCAGCAGCTTTGTGGGGTGGAACACTGAAGCTTTCTTT CASSFVGWNTEAFF
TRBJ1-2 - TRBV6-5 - TGTGCCAGCAGTTACCAGGGTGAGAATGGCTACACCTTC CASSYQGENGYTF
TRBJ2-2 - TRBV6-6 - TGTGCCAGCAGTTACTCACAGGGCTACACCGGGGAGCTGTTTTTT CASSYSQGYTGELFF
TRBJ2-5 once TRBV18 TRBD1 TGTGCCAGCTCACCGGGACAGTCGGAGACCCAGTACTTC CASSPGQSETQYF
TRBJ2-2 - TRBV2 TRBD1 TGTGCCAGCACCGGACAGGGGACCGGGGAGCTGTTTTTT CASTGQGTGELFF
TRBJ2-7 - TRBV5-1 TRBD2 TGCGCCAGCAGCTTGGTAGGGACTAGCAAGGACGAGCAGTACTTC CASSLVGTSKDEQYF
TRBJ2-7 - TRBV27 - TGTGCCAGCAGACCGACCCGCACGGCCTACGAGCAGTACTTC CASRPTRTAYEQYF
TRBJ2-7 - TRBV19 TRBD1 TGTGCCAGTAGTGCAGGGGGCGAGCAGTACTTC CASSAGGEQYF
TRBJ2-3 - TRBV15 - TGTGCCACCAGGGGGGAAGAAAATACGCAGTATTTT CATRGEENTQYF
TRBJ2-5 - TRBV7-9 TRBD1 TGTGCCAGCAGCTTATTGGTCCCGACAGGGGAGACCCAGTACTTC CASSLLVPTGETQYF
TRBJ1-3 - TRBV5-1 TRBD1 TGCGCCAGCAGCGTCGGACAGGCCGCCGCAAACTCTGGAAACACCATATATTTT CASSVGQAAANSGNTIYF
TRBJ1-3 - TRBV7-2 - TGTGCCAGCGAACTCCTAAACACCATATATTTT CASELLNTIYF
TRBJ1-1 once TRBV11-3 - TGTGCCAGCAGCGGGGGGCCGAACACTGAAGCTTTCTTT CASSGGPNTEAFF
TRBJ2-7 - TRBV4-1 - TGCGCCAGCAGCCAAGACTGGTTGGCCGGCTCCTACGAGCAGTACTTC CASSQDWLAGSYEQYF
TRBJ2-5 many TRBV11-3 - TGTGCCAGCAGCTTAGATTTCTGGGGCAGACAAGAGACCCAGTACTTC CASSLDFWGRQETQYF
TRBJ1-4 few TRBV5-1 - TGCGCCAGCAGCTTGGCCGGTGAAAAACTGTTTTTT CASSLAGEKLFF
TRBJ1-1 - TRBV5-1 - TGCGCCAGCTTCGCTGGCGCGAACACTGAAGCTTTCTTT CASFAGANTEAFF
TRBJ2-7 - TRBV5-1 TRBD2 TGCGCCAGCAGCTTGGCTCTGGGACTAGCGGGGGACACCTACGAGCAGTACTTC CASSLALGLAGDTYEQYF
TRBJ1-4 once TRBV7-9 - TGTGCCAGCAGCTTGACAGGCCCTAATGAAAAACTGTTTTTT CASSLTGPNEKLFF
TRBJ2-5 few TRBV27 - TGTGCCAGCAGTTTAAGGAGGGGGCTGGAGACCCAGTACTTC CASSLRRGLETQYF
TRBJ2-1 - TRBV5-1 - TGCGCCAGCAGCTTGGGATCGGGTTTCGCGGGGCCTGACAATGAGCAGTTCTTC CASSLGSGFAGPDNEQFF
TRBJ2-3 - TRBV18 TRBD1 TGTGCCAGCTCACCACGGACAGGGAACACAGATACGCAGTATTTT CASSPRTGNTDTQYF
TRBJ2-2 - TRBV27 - TGTGCCAGCAGTTTAAGCGGACTTAAGACCGGGGAGCTGTTTTTT CASSLSGLKTGELFF
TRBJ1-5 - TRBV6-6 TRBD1 TGTGCCAGCAGTAAACAGGGGGCGATTGGTCAGCCCCAGCATTTT CASSKQGAIGQPQHF
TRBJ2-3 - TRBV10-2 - TGCGCCAGCAGTGAGTCGGAGCGGGTCGCAGATACGCAGTATTTT CASSESERVADTQYF
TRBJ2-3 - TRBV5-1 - TGCGCCAGCAGCTGGACAGGTTCTTCAGGGGCGGGAGGCACAGATACGCAGTATTTT CASSWTGSSGAGGTDTQYF
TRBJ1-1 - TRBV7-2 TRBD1 TGTGCCAGCAGCTTAGTCGCCGGGACAGGCATCGAAGCTTTCTTT CASSLVAGTGIEAFF